This T cell receptor (beta chain) derives from a study of response to subunit inactivated influenza vaccine. Points from the study as a whole: It was suggested by the authors that few new T cells are recruited by each seasonal influenza vaccination.

V was shortened by 0 bases and J by 11 bases, with 28 bases between the two germline ends. The CDR3 is 17 residues long. Germline V CDR1 and CDR2: DFQATT, SNEGSKA (reference sequence). Worth noting for this clonotype: Its antigen remains unidentified.

A single record per CDR3 protein comes from TCRdb applying MiXCR to the RT-PCR reads. The sample yields about 520,000 distinct CDR3 sequences, approximately 11% seen once. The chain couples TRBV20-1 to TRBJ2-5, with D perhaps TRBD1 or TRBD2 (5 bases each). This TCR derives from a man aged 50-60 years who received an inactivated influenza vaccine. Sequenced material: PBMCs from blood, taken more than 35 days after vaccination. The CDR3 DNA reads as TGCAGTGCTAGAGATCAAGTTTACGGAATCAGCAAGAGGGGACAGTACTTC. Encoded protein: CSARDQVYGISKRGQYF.